This TCR beta chain was captured by sequencing in a study of CD8 T cells in ankylosing spondylitis. Broader study findings: Earlier authors reported some of these motif variants in reactive arthritis synovial fluid and blood. Reports say disease-linked clones showed up significantly more in matched ankylosing spondylitis synovial fluid.

One entry per CDR3 protein results from TCRdb running MiXCR on the 5' RACE reads. The sample shows approximately 200,000 distinct CDR3 sequences, 13% of them seen only once. The table lists this clonotype with many counts. Its specificity is not known. This TCR came from a female donor with ankylosing spondylitis or in good health (not recorded which). Specimen: blood, either unsorted or a sorted T cell fraction (not recorded which).

The CDR3 sequence: CASSLQGLARSGANVLTF. CDR3 coding DNA: TGTGCCAGCAGTTTACAGGGACTAGCCCGGTCTGGGGCCAACGTCCTGACTTTC. This chain joins TRBV28 and TRBJ2-6, with TRBD2 matching over 9 bases. The trim removed 2 bases at V and 1 base at J, leaving 6 bases unmatched. Germline CDR1 MDHEN, CDR2 SYDVKM. The CDR3 runs to 18 residues. Using reference TRBV28 and TRBJ2-6 for the parts outside the CDR3, the full variable domain is DVKVTQSSRYLVKRTGEKVFLECVQDMDHENMFWYRQDPGLGLRLIYFSYDVKMKEKGDIPEGYSVSREKKERFSLILESASTNQTSMYLCASSLQGLARSGANVLTFGAGSRLTVL.